This T cell receptor (beta chain) was documented in a study of cytomegalovirus exposure and HLA in healthy donors. Study-wide findings and caveats: For most TCR beta V segments, an earlier analysis put the productive rate at about 90% or about 30% of the time.

The germline CDR1 and CDR2 sequences are SGHNT and YENEEA. CDR3 length: 14 residues. The ends lost 5 bases at V and 4 bases at J; junction bases unmatched: 5. It was with 60 Vbeta and 13 Jbeta primers that the PCR ran. Measured with immunoSEQ multiplex PCR; TCRdb has only the in-frame clones, and not every one. The sample shows 200,000 to 250,000 clones, roughly 88% of them seen only once. On this clone: Its antigen is currently unknown.

The sequencing sample was made of PBMCs. The J gene is TRBJ2-3, the V gene TRBV11-3, with TRBD2 identical over 8 bases. The receptor was derived from a boy aged 2 to 10 in good health and CMV-seronegative. This chain's CDR3 is CASSLQAGADTQYF. The CDR3, as DNA: TGTGCCAGCAGCCTTCAAGCGGGAGCAGATACGCAGTATTTT.